These T cell receptor beta chains were read from a single sample in a study of T cells after yellow fever vaccination. TCRdb recomputed calls from the 5' RACE reads with MiXCR, one row per CDR3 protein. The sample consists of about 32,000 distinct CDR3 sequences, about 10% of them appearing once. The material sequenced was PBMCs, either bulk or a sorted T-cell subset (CD4+, CD8+, memory, or dextramer-sorted; not recorded which), taken around 15 days after the first yellow fever vaccination. Receptor source: a man between 18 and 35 years old who received the YFV17D yellow fever vaccine. The CDR3 runs from the conserved cysteine through the conserved F or W. Each record gives: clone size, V gene, CDR3 length, D gene, J gene, CDR3 protein, CDR3 DNA. D genes are given only for firm matches. Clone size reads once, few, many, or a class if the clone is expanded.

clone size: many; V gene: TRBV7-8; CDR3 length: 18; D gene: TRBD1; J gene: TRBJ2-1; CDR3 protein: CASRQKPQGAPIENEQFF; CDR3 DNA: TGTGCCAGCAGACAAAAGCCCCAGGGGGCACCAATAGAGAATGAGCAGTTCTTC
clone size: many; V gene: TRBV6-6; CDR3 length: 12; D gene: .; J gene: TRBJ2-5; CDR3 protein: CASNKMPETQYF; CDR3 DNA: TGTGCCAGCAACAAAATGCCCGAGACCCAGTACTTC
clone size: many; V gene: TRBV5-1; CDR3 length: 17; D gene: .; J gene: TRBJ2-1; CDR3 protein: CASSLAGATFPGDEQFF; CDR3 DNA: TGCGCCAGCAGCTTGGCCGGCGCGACTTTCCCGGGGGATGAGCAGTTCTTC
clone size: many; V gene: TRBV15; CDR3 length: 18; D gene: TRBD1; J gene: TRBJ2-5; CDR3 protein: CATSREKPGQGRMETQYF; CDR3 DNA: TGTGCCACCAGCAGAGAGAAACCGGGACAGGGAAGGATGGAGACCCAGTACTTC
clone size: many; V gene: TRBV7-2; CDR3 length: 14; D gene: .; J gene: TRBJ1-3; CDR3 protein: CASSLGHSGNTIYF; CDR3 DNA: TGTGCCAGCAGCTTGGGACACTCTGGAAACACCATATATTTT
clone size: many; V gene: TRBV20-1; CDR3 length: 14; D gene: .; J gene: TRBJ2-3; CDR3 protein: CSASGADTTDTQYF; CDR3 DNA: TGCAGTGCTTCGGGGGCGGATACCACAGATACGCAGTATTTT
clone size: many; V gene: TRBV29-1; CDR3 length: 11; D gene: .; J gene: TRBJ2-5; CDR3 protein: CSGRGGETQYF; CDR3 DNA: TGCAGCGGCAGGGGCGGTGAGACCCAGTACTTC
clone size: many; V gene: TRBV2; CDR3 length: 15; D gene: .; J gene: TRBJ1-3; CDR3 protein: CASSAPSDSGNTIYF; CDR3 DNA: TGTGCCAGCAGTGCCCCGTCTGACTCTGGAAACACCATATATTTT
clone size: many; V gene: TRBV20-1; CDR3 length: 15; D gene: TRBD1; J gene: TRBJ1-4; CDR3 protein: CSARDPGQGYEKLFF; CDR3 DNA: TGCAGTGCTAGAGATCCGGGACAGGGATATGAAAAACTGTTTTTT
clone size: many; V gene: TRBV29-1; CDR3 length: 13; D gene: TRBD2; J gene: TRBJ2-3; CDR3 protein: CSVETSSADTQYF; CDR3 DNA: TGCAGCGTTGAGACTAGCTCGGCGGATACGCAGTATTTT
clone size: many; V gene: TRBV7-2; CDR3 length: 15; D gene: .; J gene: TRBJ1-5; CDR3 protein: CASSPHGGRDQPQHF; CDR3 DNA: TGTGCCAGCAGCCCCCACGGGGGTCGAGATCAGCCCCAGCATTTT
clone size: many; V gene: TRBV5-1; CDR3 length: 15; D gene: .; J gene: TRBJ2-4; CDR3 protein: CASSLNRAEGDIQYF; CDR3 DNA: TGCGCCAGCAGCTTGAACAGGGCGGAGGGGGACATTCAGTACTTC
clone size: many; V gene: TRBV7-2; CDR3 length: 14; D gene: .; J gene: TRBJ2-7; CDR3 protein: CASSLGPGSYEQYF; CDR3 DNA: TGTGCCAGCAGCTTAGGTCCTGGATCCTACGAGCAGTACTTC
clone size: many; V gene: TRBV5-1; CDR3 length: 14; D gene: .; J gene: TRBJ1-1; CDR3 protein: CASSVLQGNTEAFF; CDR3 DNA: TGCGCCAGCAGCGTGTTACAGGGGAACACTGAAGCTTTCTTT
clone size: many; V gene: TRBV6-4; CDR3 length: 16; D gene: TRBD1; J gene: TRBJ1-2; CDR3 protein: CASSDSPGQGAESYTF; CDR3 DNA: TGTGCCAGCAGTGACTCCCCCGGGCAGGGGGCAGAGAGCTACACCTTC
clone size: many; V gene: TRBV2; CDR3 length: 13; D gene: TRBD2; J gene: TRBJ2-7; CDR3 protein: CASNGGDYYEQYF; CDR3 DNA: TGTGCCAGCAACGGGGGGGACTACTACGAGCAGTACTTC
clone size: many; V gene: TRBV7-6; CDR3 length: 12; D gene: .; J gene: TRBJ2-5; CDR3 protein: CASGPVGETQYF; CDR3 DNA: TGTGCCAGCGGGCCGGTGGGGGAGACCCAGTACTTC
clone size: many; V gene: TRBV18; CDR3 length: 14; D gene: .; J gene: TRBJ1-1; CDR3 protein: CASSPRGGEDEAFF; CDR3 DNA: TGTGCCAGCTCACCGCGCGGCGGGGAGGATGAAGCTTTCTTT
clone size: many; V gene: TRBV7-9; CDR3 length: 19; D gene: .; J gene: TRBJ1-6; CDR3 protein: CASSLQGSASVSYNSPLHF; CDR3 DNA: TGTGCCAGCAGCTTGCAGGGGTCGGCAAGCGTCTCCTATAATTCACCCCTCCACTTT
clone size: many; V gene: TRBV5-1; CDR3 length: 16; D gene: .; J gene: TRBJ1-6; CDR3 protein: CASRPDPSFIDSPLHF; CDR3 DNA: TGCGCCAGCAGACCTGACCCGAGCTTTATAGATTCACCCCTCCACTTT
clone size: few; V gene: TRBV5-1; CDR3 length: 15; D gene: TRBD1; J gene: TRBJ1-6; CDR3 protein: CASSYNRGGESPLHF; CDR3 DNA: TGCGCCAGCAGCTACAACAGGGGCGGCGAATCACCCCTCCACTTT
clone size: many; V gene: TRBV20-1; CDR3 length: 15; D gene: .; J gene: TRBJ2-5; CDR3 protein: CSARGWVGPRETQYF; CDR3 DNA: TGCAGTGCTAGAGGATGGGTGGGCCCGCGGGAGACCCAGTACTTC